The rows below give T cell receptor beta chains drawn from one sample of a study of regulatory T cells in long-lasting Graves disease. TCRdb itself ran the multiplex PCR reads through MiXCR, one entry per CDR3 protein. The data show about 400,000 distinct CDR3 sequences, 15% to 20% seen once. The sample was also reused in another study, on T cells in Graves' hyperthyroidism and ophthalmopathy.

The source was peripheral blood mononuclear cells (PBMCs), collected at new diagnosis, from a patient treated with antithyroid drugs. These receptors all come from a woman aged 18-29 years with Graves disease. CDR3s include the opening cysteine and the closing phenylalanine or tryptophan. D genes are given only for firm matches. Size tells how often a clone was seen (once, few, many) or the class of an expanded clone, and some rows leave it out.

>TRBV7-9|-|many|TRBJ2-1
CASSYFGAQFF
TGTGCCAGCAGTTATTTTGGTGCGCAGTTCTTC
>TRBV7-8|-|few|TRBJ1-1
CASSPRQKLANTEGFF
TGTGCCAGCAGCCCCCGACAGAAATTAGCGAACACTGAAGGTTTCTTT
>TRBV2|-|many|TRBJ2-2
CASDASGYTGELFF
TGTGCCAGCGACGCCAGCGGCTACACCGGGGAGCTGTTTTTT
>TRBV30|-|many|TRBJ1-1
CAWSRTTGEAFF
TGTGCCTGGAGCCGGACCACAGGGGAAGCTTTCTTT
>TRBV15|-|few|TRBJ2-5
CATRQNPQETQYF
TGTGCCACCCGACAAAACCCGCAAGAGACCCAGTACTTC
>TRBV6-5|TRBD2|-|TRBJ2-7
CASSYGGSIYEQYF
TGTGCCAGCAGTTACGGCGGGAGTATCTACGAGCAGTACTTC
>TRBV5-6|TRBD1|few|TRBJ1-2
CASSEGQMNYGYTF
TGTGCCAGCAGCGAGGGACAGATGAACTATGGCTACACCTTC
>TRBV5-1|TRBD2|few|TRBJ2-5
CASSLVGGGARETQYF
TGCGCCAGCAGCTTGGTTGGCGGGGGGGCCAGAGAGACCCAGTACTTC
>TRBV6-5|-|-|TRBJ1-4
CASSYSNRQFKEKLFF
TGTGCCAGCAGTTACTCCAATAGACAGTTTAAAGAAAAACTGTTTTTT
>TRBV20-1|-|-|TRBJ2-3
CSASAGSTSTDTQYF
TGCAGTGCTAGCGCAGGGTCTACTAGCACAGATACGCAGTATTTT
>TRBV30|-|many|TRBJ2-7
CAVNVAYEQYF
TGTGCCGTGAATGTAGCTTACGAGCAGTACTTC
>TRBV13|TRBD2|many|TRBJ2-7
CASESFLVAGRSSYEQYF
TGTGCCAGCGAATCCTTTTTGGTAGCGGGGCGAAGCTCCTACGAGCAGTACTTC
>TRBV20-1|-|many|TRBJ2-7
CSARTMGYEQYF
TGCAGTGCTCGCACGATGGGCTACGAGCAGTACTTC
>TRBV5-1|-|many|TRBJ2-1
CASSLGTVTNEQFF
TGCGCCAGCAGCTTGGGTACAGTTACCAATGAGCAGTTCTTC
>TRBV11-2|TRBD2|-|TRBJ2-1
CASSLVSGGANYYNEQFF
TGTGCCAGCAGCTTAGTTAGCGGGGGGGCAAACTACTACAATGAGCAGTTCTTC
>TRBV7-9|-|many|TRBJ1-2
CASSRGGHGYTF
TGTGCCAGCAGCCGGGGAGGGCATGGCTACACCTTC
>TRBV30|-|-|TRBJ1-2
CAWSRGSGYGYTF
TGTGCCTGGTCGCGGGGGTCTGGCTATGGCTACACCTTC
>TRBV5-1|-|many|TRBJ2-1
CASSLALRGGEQFF
TGCGCCAGCAGCTTGGCCCTTCGGGGCGGTGAGCAGTTCTTC
>TRBV5-1|TRBD1|many|TRBJ1-2
CASSFQDRDGYTF
TGCGCCAGCAGCTTTCAGGACAGGGATGGCTACACCTTC
>TRBV29-1|-|few|TRBJ2-7
CSVEGPGLYEQYF
TGCAGCGTTGAGGGGCCAGGGCTCTACGAGCAGTACTTC
>TRBV6-2/TRBV6-3|-|-|TRBJ2-7
CASSLTEQQYF
TGTGCCAGCAGTCTCACTGAGCAGCAGTACTTC
>TRBV20-1|-|-|TRBJ2-1
CSASRFDEQFF
TGCAGTGCTAGTCGATTCGATGAGCAGTTCTTC
>TRBV6-1|-|few|TRBJ2-7
CASAGTFAYEQYF
TGTGCCTCAGCAGGAACCTTCGCCTACGAGCAGTACTTC
>TRBV7-9|-|many|TRBJ1-1
CASSLRGRETEAFF
TGTGCCAGCAGCTTACGGGGGCGGGAGACTGAAGCTTTCTTT
>TRBV18|TRBD2|few|TRBJ2-1
CASSPGLAGVEQSF
TGTGCCAGCTCACCGGGTCTAGCGGGAGTTGAGCAGTCCTTC
>TRBV27|-|many|TRBJ2-7
CASSLSGGPYEQYF
TGTGCCAGCAGTTTATCCGGAGGTCCCTACGAGCAGTACTTC
>TRBV5-1|-|many|TRBJ2-1
CASGLAPRGAQRGYEQFF
TGCGCCAGCGGGTTGGCCCCTCGGGGGGCCCAGCGAGGATATGAGCAGTTCTTC
>TRBV28|-|many|TRBJ2-2
CASRPGLFDTGELFF
TGTGCCAGCAGACCAGGACTCTTCGACACCGGGGAGCTGTTTTTT
>TRBV5-6|TRBD2|many|TRBJ2-1
CASSLLPAGGMVF
TGTGCCAGCAGCCTCCTACCGGCGGGGGGTATGGTCTTC
>TRBV10-3|TRBD2|many|TRBJ2-1
CAISEPGTSGSGRLQGYNEQFF
TGTGCCATCAGTGAGCCCGGGACTAGCGGGAGTGGTCGTCTACAGGGCTACAATGAGCAGTTCTTC
>TRBV5-5|TRBD1|few|TRBJ2-7
CASRRTSGTAYEQYF
TGTGCCAGCAGGCGAACCTCCGGGACAGCCTACGAGCAGTACTTC
>TRBV3-1|-|many|TRBJ2-5
CASSQDAGKETQYF
TGTGCCAGCAGCCAAGACGCGGGGAAAGAGACCCAGTACTTC
>TRBV7-3|TRBD1|many|TRBJ2-7
CASSPFGRGLAYEQYF
TGTGCCAGCAGCCCCTTTGGCAGGGGGCTTGCCTACGAGCAGTACTTC
>TRBV5-1|-|many|TRBJ2-3
CASSPRGRGTDTQYF
TGCGCCAGCAGCCCACGGGGGCGGGGGACAGATACGCAGTATTTT
>TRBV5-1|TRBD1|many|TRBJ2-2
CASTIGQANTGELFF
TGCGCCAGCACCATCGGACAGGCCAACACCGGGGAGCTGTTTTTT
>TRBV20-1|-|many|TRBJ2-7
CSARKISSYEQYF
TGCAGTGCTAGAAAGATTTCTAGCTACGAGCAGTACTTC
>TRBV19|-|many|TRBJ1-1
CASRRTSLNTEAFF
TGTGCCAGTAGGAGGACATCCCTGAACACTGAAGCTTTCTTT
>TRBV7-2|-|-|TRBJ2-4
CASSLWASSSYQYF
TGTGCCAGCAGCTTATGGGCAAGCAGTTCGTATCAGTACTTC
>TRBV5-1|-|many|TRBJ2-2
CASSLDTPNTGELFF
TGCGCCAGCAGCTTAGACACCCCGAACACCGGGGAGCTGTTTTTT
>TRBV10-3|-|many|TRBJ2-7
CAIKSVNYEQYF
TGTGCCATCAAATCCGTAAACTACGAGCAGTACTTC
>TRBV6-2/TRBV6-3|TRBD1|many|TRBJ1-1
CASSLYSGTGVGNTEAFF
TGTGCCAGCAGTCTGTACTCAGGGACAGGGGTGGGGAACACTGAAGCTTTCTTT
>TRBV18|TRBD1|many|TRBJ1-5
CASSPQQGWVQPQHF
TGTGCCAGCTCACCCCAACAGGGGTGGGTCCAGCCCCAGCATTTT
>TRBV28|TRBD2|many|TRBJ2-3
CASSSPSGAKDTQYF
TGTGCCAGCAGTTCGCCTAGCGGGGCTAAAGATACGCAGTATTTT
>TRBV3-1|-|many|TRBJ2-7
CASSQDTGREQYF
TGTGCCAGCAGCCAAGATACGGGGCGGGAGCAGTACTTC
>TRBV28|-|few|TRBJ2-7
CASKSQEGSAYEQYF
TGTGCCAGCAAATCCCAGGAAGGGTCAGCCTACGAGCAGTACTTC
>TRBV2|TRBD2|many|TRBJ2-7
CASRGLAGTPYEQYF
TGTGCCAGCAGGGGACTAGCGGGGACCCCCTACGAGCAGTACTTC
>TRBV20-1|-|many|TRBJ2-1
CSARYNEQFF
TGCAGTGCTCGTTACAATGAGCAGTTCTTC
>TRBV5-1|TRBD2|many|TRBJ2-2
CASSSGLAGVGNTGELFF
TGCGCCAGCAGCTCGGGACTAGCGGGAGTTGGGAACACCGGGGAGCTGTTTTTT
>TRBV5-4|-|-|TRBJ2-5
CASSQQDQETQYF
TGTGCCAGCAGCCAACAGGATCAAGAGACCCAGTACTTC
>TRBV4-2|-|-|TRBJ1-1
CASSPFGNSSYPEAFF
TGTGCCAGCAGCCCCTTCGGGAACAGTTCATACCCTGAAGCTTTCTTT
>TRBV7-2|TRBD1|many|TRBJ2-7
CASTVPGQSYEQYF
TGTGCCAGCACGGTGCCGGGACAGTCCTACGAGCAGTACTTC
>TRBV30|TRBD2|once|TRBJ2-1
CAWSGLAGGLSYNEQFF
TGTGCCTGGAGCGGACTAGCGGGGGGGCTATCCTACAATGAGCAGTTCTTC
>TRBV28|-|many|TRBJ2-7
CASSVGLPYEQYF
TGTGCCAGCAGTGTTGGACTGCCGTACGAGCAGTACTTC
>TRBV5-1|-|many|TRBJ2-3
CASSLAGTVSTDTQYF
TGCGCCAGCAGCTTGGCTGGGACGGTTAGCACAGATACGCAGTATTTT
>TRBV10-2|-|-|TRBJ2-7
CASSVFRAYEQYF
TGCGCCAGCAGTGTTTTCAGGGCGTACGAGCAGTACTTC
>TRBV29-1|-|-|TRBJ2-7
CSVGGQDSRSSYEQYF
TGCAGCGTTGGGGGCCAGGACAGCAGGAGCTCCTACGAGCAGTACTTC
>TRBV9|-|many|TRBJ2-7
CASSPTGFSYEQYF
TGTGCCAGCAGCCCTACAGGATTCTCCTACGAGCAGTACTTC
>TRBV20-1|-|few|TRBJ2-1
CSANQLLRHNEQFF
TGCAGTGCTAATCAGCTCCTACGGCACAATGAGCAGTTCTTC
>TRBV11-2|-|many|TRBJ1-2
CASSPREGYTF
TGTGCCAGCAGCCCCAGAGAAGGCTACACCTTC